The entry below gives a single TCR beta chain sequence along with its context. What it binds is not known. Nonspecific anti-CD3/anti-CD28 bead stimulation represents the broad CD4+ T cell repertoire. Sorting selected CD4+ T cells upregulating both CD40 ligand and CD69. The libraries were made with immunoSEQ version 4 in survey mode. Using immunoSEQ multiplex PCR, the repertoire was profiled, and TCRdb retains in-frame clones only, with some absent. The table lists tens of thousands of clones, about 88% of them singletons, with roughly 0.45% in the top ten. This sample stems from a study of persistence of HIV-infected CD4 T cells. This receptor was identified in an adult woman with HIV who was CMV-seropositive. Material: CD4+ T cells sorted from PBMCs after roughly 18-hour stimulation, obtained from a patient who received antiretroviral therapy.

CDR3 residues: CATRTGTDSPLHF. CDR3 in DNA: TGCGCCACCCGGACAGGGACAGATTCACCCCTCCACTTT. The V and J genes are TRBV10-2 and TRBJ1-6; 8 bases map to TRBD1. J was trimmed by 8 bases and V by 10 bases; bases with no gene match: 7. The CDR3 loop spans 13 amino acids. CDR1 is WSHSY and CDR2 is SAAADI in the germline V gene.